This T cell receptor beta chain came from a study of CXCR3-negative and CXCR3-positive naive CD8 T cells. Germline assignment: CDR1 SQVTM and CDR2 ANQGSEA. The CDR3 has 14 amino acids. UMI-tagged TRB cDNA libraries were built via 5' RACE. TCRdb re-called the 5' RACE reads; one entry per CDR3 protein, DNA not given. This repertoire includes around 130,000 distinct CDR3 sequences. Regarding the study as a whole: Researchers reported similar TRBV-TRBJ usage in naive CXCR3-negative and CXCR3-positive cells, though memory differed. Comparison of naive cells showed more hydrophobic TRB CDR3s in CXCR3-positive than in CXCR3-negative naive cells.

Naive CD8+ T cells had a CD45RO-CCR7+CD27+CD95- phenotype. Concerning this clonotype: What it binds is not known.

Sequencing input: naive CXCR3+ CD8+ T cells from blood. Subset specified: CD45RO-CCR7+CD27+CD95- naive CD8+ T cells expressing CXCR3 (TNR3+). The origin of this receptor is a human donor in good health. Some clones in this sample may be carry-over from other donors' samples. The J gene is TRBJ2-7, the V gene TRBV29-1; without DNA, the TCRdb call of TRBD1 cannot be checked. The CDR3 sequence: CSVTSRQEGGEQYF.